Sequencing of this T cell receptor (beta chain) was carried out in a study of technical replicates of blood from a handful of donors. Sequencing was performed with immunoSEQ multiplex PCR; in TCRdb, only in-frame clones are kept and a portion is missing. Among about 89,000 clones listed, approximately 94% were seen once. Germline V gene sequence: CDR1 LNHNV, CDR2 YYDKDF (reference sequence). The CDR3 covers 16 residues. The V gene lost 0 bases and the J gene lost 6 bases, with 15 bases spanning the gap. The specimen was T cells isolated from PBMCs. The V gene is TRBV15, the J gene TRBJ2-1, with D perhaps TRBD1 (5 bases). This receptor was taken from a human donor in good health. For the CDR3, the DNA is TGTGCCACCAGCAGAGATCTTGCAGGGCAGCGCAATGAGCAGTTCTTC. Its protein is CATSRDLAGQRNEQFF.